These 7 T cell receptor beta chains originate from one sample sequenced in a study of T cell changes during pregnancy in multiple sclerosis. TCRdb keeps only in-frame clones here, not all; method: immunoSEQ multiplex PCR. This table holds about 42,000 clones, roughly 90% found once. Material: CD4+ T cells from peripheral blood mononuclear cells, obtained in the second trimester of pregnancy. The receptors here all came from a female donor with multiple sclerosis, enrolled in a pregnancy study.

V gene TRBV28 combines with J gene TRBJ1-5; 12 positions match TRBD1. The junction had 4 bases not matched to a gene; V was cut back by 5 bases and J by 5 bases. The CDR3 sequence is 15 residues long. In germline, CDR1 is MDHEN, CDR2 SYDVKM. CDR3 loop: CASSEGTGGHQPQHF. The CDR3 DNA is TGTGCCAGCAGTGAAGGGACAGGGGGCCATCAGCCCCAGCATTTT.

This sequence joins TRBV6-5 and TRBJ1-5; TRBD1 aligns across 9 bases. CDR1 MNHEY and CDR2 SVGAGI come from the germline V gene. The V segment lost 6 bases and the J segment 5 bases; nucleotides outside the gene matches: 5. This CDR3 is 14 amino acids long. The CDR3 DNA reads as TGTGCCAGCAGCTACAGGGGGCAGGATCAGCCCCAGCATTTT. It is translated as CASSYRGQDQPQHF.

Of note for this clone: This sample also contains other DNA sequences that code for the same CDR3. This chain's CDR3 is CSVGLAGVTDTQYF. The DNA for the CDR3 is TGCAGCGTGGGACTAGCGGGAGTCACAGATACGCAGTATTTT. This chain connects TRBV29-1 to TRBJ2-3, with 14 positions matching TRBD2. Germline trimming cut 6 bases from V and 2 bases from J; bases unmatched to any gene: 1. The CDR3 has 14 residues. Germline V gene lookup returns CDR1 SQVTM and CDR2 ANQGSEA.

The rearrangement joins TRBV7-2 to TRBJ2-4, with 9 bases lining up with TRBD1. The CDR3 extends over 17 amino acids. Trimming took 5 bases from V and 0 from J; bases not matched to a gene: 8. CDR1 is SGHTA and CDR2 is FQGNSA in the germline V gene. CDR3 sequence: CASSIRTGEIAKNIQYF. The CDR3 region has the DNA TGTGCCAGCAGCATTCGGACAGGGGAGATAGCCAAAAACATTCAGTACTTC.

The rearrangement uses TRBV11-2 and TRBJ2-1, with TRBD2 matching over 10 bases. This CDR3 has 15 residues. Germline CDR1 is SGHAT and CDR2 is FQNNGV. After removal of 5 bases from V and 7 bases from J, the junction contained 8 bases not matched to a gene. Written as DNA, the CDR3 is TGTGCCAGCAGCGCGGGACTAGCGTGGGTGAATGAGCAGTTCTTC. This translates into CASSAGLAWVNEQFF.

The chain's CDR3 is CASSSGTGAGEQYF. CDR3 in DNA: TGCGCCAGCAGCTCCGGGACAGGGGCGGGTGAGCAGTACTTC. This chain links TRBV5-1 with TRBJ2-7, with 10 bases identical to TRBD1. From germline, CDR1 is SGHRS and CDR2 YFSETQ. The CDR3 totals 14 residues. With 3 bases clipped from V and 7 bases from J, the junction kept 7 bases outside the gene matches. Looking up the rest from reference TRBV5-1 and TRBJ2-7 gives the full variable domain: KAGVTQTPRYLIKTRGQQVTLSCSPISGHRSVSWYQQTPGQGLQFLFEYFSETQRNKGNFPGRFSGRQFSNSRSEMNVSTLELGDSALYLCASSSGTGAGEQYFGPGTRLTVT.

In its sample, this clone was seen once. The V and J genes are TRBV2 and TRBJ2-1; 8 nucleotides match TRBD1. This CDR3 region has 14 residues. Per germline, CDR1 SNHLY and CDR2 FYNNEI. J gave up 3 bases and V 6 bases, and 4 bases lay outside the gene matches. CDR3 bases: TGTGCCAGCAGGGCCGGGACAGGCTACAATGAGCAGTTCTTC. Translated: CASRAGTGYNEQFF.